This T cell receptor beta chain was identified in a study of cytomegalovirus exposure and HLA in healthy donors. The study ran its PCR with 60 Vbeta and 13 Jbeta primers. The protocol was immunoSEQ multiplex PCR, while the TCRdb copy is restricted to in-frame clones and leaves out a portion. The table lists about 220,000 clones, approximately 82% of them singletons, with 0.6% to 0.7% in the top ten. With 7 bases removed from V and 4 bases from J, the gap between germline ends came to 23 bases. Per the germline V gene, CDR1 is SQVTM and CDR2 is ANQGSEA. The length of the CDR3 is 16 residues. Notes on this clone: Its antigen is not known.

Each donor was nominally healthy when sampled (though unrecorded immune exposures were likely). Study results and caveats: Highly shared variants forming one cluster were likely a sequencing artifact.

The clonotype comes from a man younger than 30 in good health and CMV-seronegative. The gene calls are TRBV29-1 and TRBJ1-3; D unresolved. The specimen sequenced was PBMCs. The CDR3 sequence is CSDPRREDASGNTIYF. CDR3 sequence (DNA): TGCAGCGATCCCAGACGGGAGGATGCCTCCGGAAACACCATATATTTT.